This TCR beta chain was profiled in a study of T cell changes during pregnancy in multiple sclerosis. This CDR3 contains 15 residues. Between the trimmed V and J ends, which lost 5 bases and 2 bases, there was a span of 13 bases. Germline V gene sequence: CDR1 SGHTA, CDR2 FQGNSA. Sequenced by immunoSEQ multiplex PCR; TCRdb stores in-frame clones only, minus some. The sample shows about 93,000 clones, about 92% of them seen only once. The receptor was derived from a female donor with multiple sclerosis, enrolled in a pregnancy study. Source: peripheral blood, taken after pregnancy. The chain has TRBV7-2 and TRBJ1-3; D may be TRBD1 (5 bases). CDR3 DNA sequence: TGTGCCAGCAGCCCGCAGGGTCCAACTGGAAACACCATATATTTT. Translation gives CASSPQGPTGNTIYF.